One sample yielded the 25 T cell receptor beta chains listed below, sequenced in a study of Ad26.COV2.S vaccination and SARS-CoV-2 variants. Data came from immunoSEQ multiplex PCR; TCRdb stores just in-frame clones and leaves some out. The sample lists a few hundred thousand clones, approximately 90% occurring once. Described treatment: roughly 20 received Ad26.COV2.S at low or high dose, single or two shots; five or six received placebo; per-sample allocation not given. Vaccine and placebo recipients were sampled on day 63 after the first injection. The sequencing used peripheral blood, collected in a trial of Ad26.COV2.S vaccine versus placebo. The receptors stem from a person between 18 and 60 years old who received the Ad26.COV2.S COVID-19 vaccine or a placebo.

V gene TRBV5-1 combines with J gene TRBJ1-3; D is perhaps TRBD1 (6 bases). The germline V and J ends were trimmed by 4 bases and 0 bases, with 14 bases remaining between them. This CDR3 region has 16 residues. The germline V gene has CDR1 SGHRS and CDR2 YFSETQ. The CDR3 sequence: CASSPDSAYSGNTIYF. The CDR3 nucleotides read TGCGCCAGCAGCCCGGACAGCGCCTACTCTGGAAACACCATATATTTT.

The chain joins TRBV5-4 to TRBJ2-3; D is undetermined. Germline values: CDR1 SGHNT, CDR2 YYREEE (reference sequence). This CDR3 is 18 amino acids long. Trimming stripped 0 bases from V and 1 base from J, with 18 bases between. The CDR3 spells CASSLAVSAWGGTDTQYF. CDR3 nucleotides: TGTGCCAGCAGCTTGGCGGTCAGTGCGTGGGGTGGCACAGATACGCAGTATTTT.

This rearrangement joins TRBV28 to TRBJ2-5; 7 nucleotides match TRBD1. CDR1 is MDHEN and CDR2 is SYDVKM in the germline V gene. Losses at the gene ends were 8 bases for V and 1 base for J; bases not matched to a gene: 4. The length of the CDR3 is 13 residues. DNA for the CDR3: TGTGCCAGCCAGGGACAGCTCCAAGAGACCCAGTACTTC. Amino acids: CASQGQLQETQYF.

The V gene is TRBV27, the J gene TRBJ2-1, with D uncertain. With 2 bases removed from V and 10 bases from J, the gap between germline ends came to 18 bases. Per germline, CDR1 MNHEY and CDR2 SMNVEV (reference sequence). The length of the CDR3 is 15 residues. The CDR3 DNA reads TGTGCCAGCAGTTTAGGGATTGGGCTAGGTGTGGAGCAGTTCTTC. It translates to CASSLGIGLGVEQFF.

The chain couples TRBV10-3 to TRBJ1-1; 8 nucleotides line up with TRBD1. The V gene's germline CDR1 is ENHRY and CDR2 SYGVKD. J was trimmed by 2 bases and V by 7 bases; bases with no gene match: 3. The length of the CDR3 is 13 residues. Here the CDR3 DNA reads TGTGCCATCAAGGGACAGGATAACACTGAAGCTTTCTTT. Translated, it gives CAIKGQDNTEAFF.

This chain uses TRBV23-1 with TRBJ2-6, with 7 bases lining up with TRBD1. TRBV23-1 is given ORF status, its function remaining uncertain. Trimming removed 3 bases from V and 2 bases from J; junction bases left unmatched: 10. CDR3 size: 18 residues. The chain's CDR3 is CASSQTGRDKTGANVLTF. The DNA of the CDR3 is TGCGCCAGCAGTCAGACAGGGAGAGATAAGACTGGGGCCAACGTCCTGACTTTC.

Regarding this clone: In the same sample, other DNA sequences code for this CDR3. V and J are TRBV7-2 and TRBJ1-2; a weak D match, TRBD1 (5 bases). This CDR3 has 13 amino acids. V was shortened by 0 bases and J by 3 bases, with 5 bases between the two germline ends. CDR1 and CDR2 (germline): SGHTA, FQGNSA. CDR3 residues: CASSLAGDYGYTF. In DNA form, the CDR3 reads TGTGCCAGCAGCTTAGCGGGGGACTATGGCTACACCTTC. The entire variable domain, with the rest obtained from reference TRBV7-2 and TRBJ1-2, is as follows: GAGVSQSPSNKVTEKGKDVELRCDPISGHTALYWYRQSLGQGLEFLIYFQGNSAPDKSGLPSDRFSAERTGGSVSTLTIQRTQQEDSAVYLCASSLAGDYGYTFGSGTRLTVV.

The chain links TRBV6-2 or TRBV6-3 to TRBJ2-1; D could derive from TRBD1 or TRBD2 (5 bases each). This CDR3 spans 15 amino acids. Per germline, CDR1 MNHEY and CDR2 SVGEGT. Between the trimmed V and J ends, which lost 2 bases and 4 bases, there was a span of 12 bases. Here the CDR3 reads CASSYRGRQYNEQFF. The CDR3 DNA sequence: TGTGCCAGCAGTTACCGGGGCCGGCAATACAATGAGCAGTTCTTC.

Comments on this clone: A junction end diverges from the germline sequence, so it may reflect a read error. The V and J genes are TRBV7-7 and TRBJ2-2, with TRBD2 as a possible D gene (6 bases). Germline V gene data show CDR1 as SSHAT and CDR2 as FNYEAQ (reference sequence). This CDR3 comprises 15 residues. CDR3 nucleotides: TGTGCTAGCAGCTTAGGAGCGGGCCGTAACGGGGAGCTGTTTTTT. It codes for CASSLGAGRNGELFF.

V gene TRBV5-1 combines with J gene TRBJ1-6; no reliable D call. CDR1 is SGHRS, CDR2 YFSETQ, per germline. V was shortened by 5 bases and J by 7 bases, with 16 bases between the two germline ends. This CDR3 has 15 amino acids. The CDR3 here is CASRDEKLLNSPLHF. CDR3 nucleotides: TGCGCCAGCAGGGACGAGAAACTATTAAATTCACCCCTCCACTTT.

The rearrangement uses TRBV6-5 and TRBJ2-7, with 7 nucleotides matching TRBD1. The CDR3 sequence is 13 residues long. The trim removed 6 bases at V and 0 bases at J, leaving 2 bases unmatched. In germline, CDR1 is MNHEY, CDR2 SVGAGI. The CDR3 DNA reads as TGTGCCAGCAGACGACAGGGCTCCTACGAGCAGTACGTC. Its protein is CASRRQGSYEQYV.

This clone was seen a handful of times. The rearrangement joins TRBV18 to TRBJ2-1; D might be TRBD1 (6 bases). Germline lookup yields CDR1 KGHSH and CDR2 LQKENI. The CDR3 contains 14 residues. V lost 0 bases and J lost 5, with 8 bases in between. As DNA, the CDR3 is TGTGCCAGCTCACCACCTGCAGGGGACAATGAGCAGTTCTTC. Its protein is CASSPPAGDNEQFF.

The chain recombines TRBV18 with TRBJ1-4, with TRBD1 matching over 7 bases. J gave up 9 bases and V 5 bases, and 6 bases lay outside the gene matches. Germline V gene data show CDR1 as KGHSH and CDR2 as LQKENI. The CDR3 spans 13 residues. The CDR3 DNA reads TGTGCCAGCTCATCAGGGACAGCCCAAAAACTGTTTTTT. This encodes CASSSGTAQKLFF. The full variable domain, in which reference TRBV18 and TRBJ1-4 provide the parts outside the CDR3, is NAGVMQNPRHLVRRRGQEARLRCSPMKGHSHVYWYRQLPEEGLKFMVYLQKENIIDESGMPKERFSAEFPKEGPSILRIQQVVRGDSAAYFCASSSGTAQKLFFGSGTQLSVL.

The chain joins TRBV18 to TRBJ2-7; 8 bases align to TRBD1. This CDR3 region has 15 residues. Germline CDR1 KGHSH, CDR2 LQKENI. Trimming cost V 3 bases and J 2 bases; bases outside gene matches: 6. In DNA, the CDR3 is TGTGCCAGCTCACCCAAGCAGGGGGCTGCCTACGAGCAGTACTTC. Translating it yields CASSPKQGAAYEQYF.

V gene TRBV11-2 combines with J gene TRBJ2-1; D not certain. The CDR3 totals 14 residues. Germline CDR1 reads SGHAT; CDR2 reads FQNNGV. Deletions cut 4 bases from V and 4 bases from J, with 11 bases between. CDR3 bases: TGTGCCAGCAGCTCCTTAACTCGATACAATGAGCAGTTCTTC. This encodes CASSSLTRYNEQFF.

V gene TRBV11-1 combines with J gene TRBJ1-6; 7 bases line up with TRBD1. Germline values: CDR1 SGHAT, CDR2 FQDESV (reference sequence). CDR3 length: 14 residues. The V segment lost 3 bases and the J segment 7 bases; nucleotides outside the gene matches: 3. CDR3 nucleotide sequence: TGTGCCAGCAGCTTTGGGACAGTGAATTCACCCCTCCACTTT. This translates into CASSFGTVNSPLHF. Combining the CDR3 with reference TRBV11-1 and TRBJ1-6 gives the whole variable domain EAEVAQSPRYKITEKSQAVAFWCDPISGHATLYWYRQILGQGPELLVQFQDESVVDDSQLPKDRFSAERLKGVDSTLKIQPAELGDSAMYLCASSFGTVNSPLHFGNGTRLTVT.

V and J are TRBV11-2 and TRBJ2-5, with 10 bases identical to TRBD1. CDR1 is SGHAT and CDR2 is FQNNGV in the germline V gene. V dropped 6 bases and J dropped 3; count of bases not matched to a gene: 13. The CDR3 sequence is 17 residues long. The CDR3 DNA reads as TGTGCCAGCAGAAAACCGGGACAGGGGTTAGAGAAAGAGACCCAGTACTTC. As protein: CASRKPGQGLEKETQYF.

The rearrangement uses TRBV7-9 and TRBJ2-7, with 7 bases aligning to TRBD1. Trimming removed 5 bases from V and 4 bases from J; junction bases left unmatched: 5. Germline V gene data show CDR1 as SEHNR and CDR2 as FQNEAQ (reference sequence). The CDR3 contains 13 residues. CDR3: CASSRQGRYEQYF. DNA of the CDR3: TGTGCCAGCAGCCGACAGGGAAGGTACGAGCAGTACTTC.

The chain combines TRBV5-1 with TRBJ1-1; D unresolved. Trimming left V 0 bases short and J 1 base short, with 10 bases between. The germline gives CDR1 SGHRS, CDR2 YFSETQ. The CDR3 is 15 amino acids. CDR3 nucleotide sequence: TGCGCCAGCAGCTTGGCGTACACCAAGAACACTGAAGCTTTCTTT. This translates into CASSLAYTKNTEAFF. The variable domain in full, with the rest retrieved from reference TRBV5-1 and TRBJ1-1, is KAGVTQTPRYLIKTRGQQVTLSCSPISGHRSVSWYQQTPGQGLQFLFEYFSETQRNKGNFPGRFSGRQFSNSRSEMNVSTLELGDSALYLCASSLAYTKNTEAFFGQGTRLTVV.

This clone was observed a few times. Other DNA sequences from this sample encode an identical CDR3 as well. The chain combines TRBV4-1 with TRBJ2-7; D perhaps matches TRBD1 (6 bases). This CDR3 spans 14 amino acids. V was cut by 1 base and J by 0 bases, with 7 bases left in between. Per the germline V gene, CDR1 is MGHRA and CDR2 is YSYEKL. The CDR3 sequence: CASSQVTGSYEQYF. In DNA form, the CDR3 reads TGCGCCAGCAGCCAAGTGACAGGCTCCTACGAGCAGTACTTC.

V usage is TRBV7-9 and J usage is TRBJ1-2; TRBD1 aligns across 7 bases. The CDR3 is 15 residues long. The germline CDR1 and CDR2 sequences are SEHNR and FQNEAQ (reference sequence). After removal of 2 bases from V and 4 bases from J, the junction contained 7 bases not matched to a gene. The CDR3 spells CASSLSQDRSYGYTF. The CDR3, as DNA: TGTGCCAGCAGCTTAAGTCAGGACAGGTCCTATGGCTACACCTTC.

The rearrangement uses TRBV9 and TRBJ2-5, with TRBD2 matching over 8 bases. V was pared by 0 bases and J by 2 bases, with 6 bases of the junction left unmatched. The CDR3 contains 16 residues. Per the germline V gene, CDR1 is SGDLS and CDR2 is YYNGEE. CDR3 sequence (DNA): TGTGCCAGCAGCGTAGGAGGGGCGGGGGGACAAGAGACCCAGTACTTC. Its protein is CASSVGGAGGQETQYF.

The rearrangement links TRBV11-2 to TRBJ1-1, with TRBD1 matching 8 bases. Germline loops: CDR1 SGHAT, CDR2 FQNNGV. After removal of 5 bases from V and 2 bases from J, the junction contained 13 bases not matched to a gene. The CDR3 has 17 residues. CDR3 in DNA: TGTGCCAGCAGCCTTACTCCGACAGGGGATGGCAACACTGAAGCTTTCTTT. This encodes CASSLTPTGDGNTEAFF.

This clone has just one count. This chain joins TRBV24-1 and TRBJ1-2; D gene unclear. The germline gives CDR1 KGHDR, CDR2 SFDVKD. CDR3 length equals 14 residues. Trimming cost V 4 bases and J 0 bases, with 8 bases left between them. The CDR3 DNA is TGTGCCACCAGTGAAGGTATAGCTAACTATGGCTACACCTTC. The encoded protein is CATSEGIANYGYTF.

The CDR3 sequence: CASSFGGPGQPQHF. Here the CDR3 DNA reads TGCGCCAGCAGCTTCGGCGGGCCGGGTCAGCCCCAGCATTTT. This chain connects TRBV5-1 to TRBJ1-5, with D unclear. V shed 2 bases and J shed 6 bases, with 12 bases lying between them. The CDR3 sequence is 14 residues long. Germline CDR1 and CDR2: SGHRS and YFSETQ.